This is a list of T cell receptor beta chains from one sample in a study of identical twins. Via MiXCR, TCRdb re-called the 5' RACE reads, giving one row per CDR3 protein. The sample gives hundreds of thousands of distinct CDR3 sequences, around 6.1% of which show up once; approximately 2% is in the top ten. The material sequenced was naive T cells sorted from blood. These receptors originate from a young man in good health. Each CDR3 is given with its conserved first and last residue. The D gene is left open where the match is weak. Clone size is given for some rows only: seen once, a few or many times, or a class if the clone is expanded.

CSAREGAWGSYNEQFF,TGCAGTGCTAGAGAGGGAGCATGGGGCTCCTACAATGAGCAGTTCTTC,NA,TRBJ2-1,TRBV20-1,many
CASSLSTGALGKNIQYF,TGCGCCAGCAGCTTGAGTACGGGGGCGCTTGGCAAAAACATTCAGTACTTC,NA,TRBJ2-4,TRBV5-1,few
CASSEGGPMNTEAFF,TGTGCCAGCAGCGAAGGGGGACCCATGAACACTGAAGCTTTCTTT,NA,TRBJ1-1,TRBV9,many
CASSDVAGAIEAFF,TGTGCCAGCAGCGATGTGGCGGGGGCGATTGAAGCTTTCTTT,NA,TRBJ1-1,TRBV28,many
CASSLVTTGGHEQYF,TGCGCCAGCAGCTTGGTGACGACAGGGGGACATGAGCAGTACTTC,TRBD1,TRBJ2-7,TRBV5-1,NA
CASSVLPSYEQYF,TGTGCCAGCAGCGTCCTTCCCTCTTACGAGCAGTACTTC,NA,TRBJ2-7,TRBV7-2,NA
CATSEPPVGNQYF,TGTGCCACCAGTGAACCTCCTGTGGGCAACCAGTACTTC,NA,TRBJ2-5,TRBV24-1,few
CASSLKESVANTGELFF,TGCGCCAGCAGCCTAAAGGAAAGCGTCGCGAACACCGGGGAGCTGTTTTTT,NA,TRBJ2-2,TRBV4-1,many
CATSTPRDRVHEQYF,TGTGCCACCAGCACCCCCCGGGACAGGGTCCACGAGCAGTACTTC,TRBD1,TRBJ2-7,TRBV15,NA
CSAPDRGINSPLHF,TGCAGTGCACCGGACAGGGGAATCAATTCACCCCTCCACTTT,TRBD1,TRBJ1-6,TRBV20-1,many
CSARGGGLGGAYTQYF,TGCAGTGCTAGAGGCGGCGGACTAGGAGGGGCCTATACGCAGTATTTT,TRBD2,TRBJ2-3,TRBV20-1,many
CASSLQVDQPQHF,TGTGCCAGCAGCCTACAGGTGGATCAGCCCCAGCATTTT,NA,TRBJ1-5,TRBV7-2,many
CASKKDRDSNQPQHF,TGTGCCAGCAAAAAGGACAGAGATAGCAATCAGCCCCAGCATTTT,NA,TRBJ1-5,TRBV2,NA
CASSETGVGGETQYF,TGTGCCAGCAGTGAAACAGGGGTCGGTGGAGAGACCCAGTACTTC,TRBD1,TRBJ2-5,TRBV25-1,few
CATSPLHGGSPLHF,TGTGCCACCAGCCCGCTCCATGGCGGATCACCCCTCCACTTT,NA,TRBJ1-6,TRBV15,many
CASSPAFLNGYTF,TGTGCCAGCAGCCCTGCTTTTCTAAATGGCTACACCTTC,NA,TRBJ1-2,TRBV7-9,many
CASRGPGGYSGANVLTF,TGTGCCAGCAGGGGTCCAGGGGGTTACTCTGGGGCCAACGTCCTGACTTTC,TRBD1,TRBJ2-6,TRBV12-3/TRBV12-4,many
CASSSTGGNGYTF,TGTGCCAGCAGCTCTACAGGGGGCAATGGCTACACCTTC,TRBD1,TRBJ1-2,TRBV11-2,many
CSARGKPGTTEDSYNEQFF,TGCAGTGCTAGAGGTAAACCCGGGACTACTGAAGACTCCTACAATGAGCAGTTCTTC,TRBD2,TRBJ2-1,TRBV20-1,many
CSARGTGDKSPLHF,TGCAGTGCTAGGGGGACAGGGGATAAGTCACCCCTCCACTTT,TRBD1,TRBJ1-6,TRBV20-1,many
CASSLDPYSNQPQHF,TGTGCCAGCAGTTTAGACCCCTATAGCAATCAGCCCCAGCATTTT,NA,TRBJ1-5,TRBV27,many
CASSKTSGKSQFF,TGTGCCAGCAGTAAAACTAGCGGGAAGAGTCAGTTCTTC,TRBD2,TRBJ2-1,TRBV6-2/TRBV6-3,many
CASSRQLGGLGNEQFF,TGTGCCAGCAGCCGACAGTTGGGGGGGTTGGGCAATGAGCAGTTCTTC,TRBD2,TRBJ2-1,TRBV12-3/TRBV12-4,many
CASSYLSYNEQFF,TGTGCCAGCAGTTACCTCAGTTACAATGAGCAGTTCTTC,NA,TRBJ2-1,TRBV6-5,many
CASSLTDRVSTEAFF,TGCGCCAGCAGCTTGACGGACAGGGTGTCCACTGAAGCTTTCTTT,TRBD1,TRBJ1-1,TRBV5-1,NA
CASSFGGLENIQYF,TGTGCCAGCAGCTTTGGGGGTCTGGAAAACATTCAGTACTTC,NA,TRBJ2-4,TRBV11-2,NA
CSAPRYNEQFF,TGCAGTGCTCCACGTTACAATGAGCAGTTCTTC,NA,TRBJ2-1,TRBV20-1,many
CASSEAAENIQYF,TGCGCCAGCAGTGAAGCAGCAGAAAACATTCAGTACTTC,NA,TRBJ2-4,TRBV10-1,few
CSARPRYSYNEQFF,TGCAGTGCTAGACCACGCTACTCCTACAATGAGCAGTTCTTC,NA,TRBJ2-1,TRBV20-1,many
CASSSQGGNSPLHF,TGTGCCAGCAGTTCACAGGGAGGGAATTCACCCCTCCACTTT,NA,TRBJ1-6,TRBV12-3/TRBV12-4,many
CASSQVLGRSEQFF,TGCGCCAGCAGCCAAGTTCTCGGGAGAAGTGAGCAGTTCTTC,NA,TRBJ2-1,TRBV4-1,many
CASSVGWREVVGETQYF,TGTGCCAGCAGCGTAGGATGGCGGGAGGTCGTTGGGGAGACCCAGTACTTC,TRBD2,TRBJ2-5,TRBV9,NA